Below, 29 T cell receptor beta chains from the same sample are listed, as sequenced in a study of cytomegalovirus exposure and HLA in healthy donors. The PCR had 60 Vbeta and 13 Jbeta primers. This table comes from immunoSEQ multiplex PCR, and its TCRdb copy is limited to in-frame clones, with some not included. The table lists roughly 180,000 clones, roughly 75% of them singletons. Material: PBMCs. The source of these receptors is a woman in her forties in good health and CMV-seropositive.

The rearrangement uses TRBV2 and TRBJ2-5, with D perhaps matching TRBD1 (6 bases). The V gene lost 4 bases and the J gene lost 5 bases, with 17 bases spanning the gap. Per germline, CDR1 SNHLY and CDR2 FYNNEI. CDR3 size: 15 residues. The CDR3 coding sequence is TGTGCCAGCAGTGGTCAGAAGGGCCAGGGGGAGACCCAGTACTTC. Protein product: CASSGQKGQGETQYF. The whole variable domain, remainder taken from reference TRBV2 and TRBJ2-5, is EPEVTQTPSHQVTQMGQEVILRCVPISNHLYFYWYRQILGQKVEFLVSFYNNEISEKSEIFDDQFSVERPDGSNFTLKIRSTKLEDSAMYFCASSGQKGQGETQYFGPGTRLLVL.

In its sample, this clone was seen once. This chain links TRBV18 with TRBJ2-5, with 14 bases identical to TRBD2. V was pared by 3 bases and J by 5 bases, with 5 bases of the junction left unmatched. The length of the CDR3 is 16 residues. Germline V gives CDR1 KGHSH, CDR2 LQKENI. The CDR3 here is CASSPLGTSGSETQYF. Written as DNA, the CDR3 is TGTGCCAGCTCACCCCTAGGGACTAGCGGGAGCGAGACCCAGTACTTC.

The gene calls are TRBV5-1 and TRBJ2-5, with D perhaps TRBD2 (5 bases). Trimming stripped 3 bases from V and 0 bases from J, with 6 bases between. The CDR3 has 13 residues. Germline V gives CDR1 SGHRS, CDR2 YFSETQ. CDR3 region: CASSWEYQETQYF. CDR3 coding DNA: TGCGCCAGCAGCTGGGAGTACCAAGAGACCCAGTACTTC.

V usage is TRBV11-2 and J usage is TRBJ1-3; a possible D gene is TRBD1 (5 bases). V was cut by 1 base and J by 0 bases, with 10 bases left in between. CDR1 is SGHAT, CDR2 FQNNGV, per germline. There are 16 residues in the CDR3. CDR3 protein: CASSLVDMISGNTIYF. CDR3 DNA: TGTGCCAGCAGCTTAGTGGACATGATCTCTGGAAACACCATATATTTT.

The chain carries TRBV7-3 and TRBJ2-1; TRBD2 matches at 12 bases. Germline trimming cut 2 bases from V and 7 bases from J; bases unmatched to any gene: 9. The CDR3 covers 17 residues. Germline CDR1 SGHTA, CDR2 FQGTGA. The CDR3 nucleotides are TGTGCCAGCAGCTTATATAGGGCTAGCGGGGGGGGAAATGAGCAGTTCTTC. Translated: CASSLYRASGGGNEQFF.

DNA for the CDR3: TGTGCCAGCAGCCCCCTAAGACTAGCGATTTTTTCGGAGCAGTTCTTC. Encoded protein: CASSPLRLAIFSEQFF. The chain recombines TRBV14 with TRBJ2-1; 8 bases agree with TRBD2. The CDR3 length is 16 residues. In germline, CDR1 is SGHDN, CDR2 FVKESK. Trimming cost V 4 bases and J 10 bases; bases outside gene matches: 15.

The chain uses TRBV19 and TRBJ2-6, with D perhaps TRBD2 (5 bases). Trimming took off 4 bases at V and 2 bases at J, with 12 bases between the two ends. Per germline, CDR1 LNHDA and CDR2 SQIVND (reference sequence). This CDR3 spans 16 amino acids. CDR3 region: CASSNPWRTGANVLTF. CDR3 coding DNA: TGTGCCAGTAGTAACCCCTGGAGGACTGGGGCCAACGTCCTGACTTTC. The variable domain in full, completed from reference TRBV19 and TRBJ2-6, reads DGGITQSPKYLFRKEGQNVTLSCEQNLNHDAMYWYRQDPGQGLRLIYYSQIVNDFQKGDIAEGYSVSREKKESFPLTVTSAQKNPTAFYLCASSNPWRTGANVLTFGAGSRLTVL.

The chain combines TRBV2 with TRBJ2-5; 7 nucleotides align to TRBD1. The V segment lost 6 bases and the J segment 2 bases; nucleotides outside the gene matches: 3. CDR1 is SNHLY and CDR2 is FYNNEI in the germline V gene. The CDR3 consists of 13 residues. The CDR3 here is CASRGQRQETQYF. CDR3 DNA: TGTGCCAGCAGGGGACAGCGTCAAGAGACCCAGTACTTC.

The chain uses TRBV28 and TRBJ1-3, with D unclear. This CDR3 is 15 amino acids long. V was pared by 7 bases and J by 0 bases, with 13 bases between. Germline values: CDR1 MDHEN, CDR2 SYDVKM. The CDR3 coding sequence is TGTGCCAGCAACCAAGGAGGTAACTCTGGAAACACCATATATTTT. Protein product: CASNQGGNSGNTIYF.

The chain employs TRBV7-2 and TRBJ1-1, with D possibly being TRBD1 (5 bases). The CDR3 sequence is 13 residues long. The germline V and J ends were trimmed by 5 bases and 4 bases, with 11 bases remaining between them. Germline loops: CDR1 SGHTA, CDR2 FQGNSA. CDR3 nucleotide sequence: TGTGCCAGCAGCCGAGCCAGGGCCACTGAAGCTTTCTTT. Encoded protein: CASSRARATEAFF.

The chain has TRBV11-3 and TRBJ2-2, with 7 nucleotides matching TRBD1. Germline CDR1 and CDR2: SGHNT and YENEEA. The junction had 5 bases not matched to a gene; V was cut back by 5 bases and J by 2 bases. There are 15 residues in the CDR3. The CDR3 DNA sequence: TGTGCCAGCAGCCCCGACAGGGTAAACACCGGGGAGCTGTTTTTT. Its translation is CASSPDRVNTGELFF.

The chain couples TRBV6-5 to TRBJ2-3, with 9 bases aligning to TRBD2. The V gene's germline CDR1 is MNHEY and CDR2 SVGAGI. Trimming took 6 bases from V and 3 from J; bases not matched to a gene: 1. The CDR3 contains 13 residues. CDR3 sequence reads: CASRREGTDTQYF. For the CDR3, the DNA is TGTGCCAGCAGGCGGGAGGGAACAGATACGCAGTATTTT.

This rearrangement joins TRBV6-8 to TRBJ2-5; TRBD2 matches at 12 bases. The CDR3 runs to 16 residues. V lost 5 bases, J lost 1 base, and 5 bases stayed unmatched. Germline assignment: CDR1 MNHGY and CDR2 SAAAGT. The CDR3 coding sequence is TGTGCCAGCAGTCCTAGCGGGAGGGCCCTCCAAGAGACCCAGTACTTC. Translating gives CASSPSGRALQETQYF.

The J gene is TRBJ2-5, the V gene TRBV7-2; the D is unclear. CDR1 is SGHTA and CDR2 is FQGNSA in the germline V gene. The CDR3 is 14 amino acids. The V gene lost 0 bases and the J gene lost 4 bases, with 9 bases spanning the gap. The CDR3 reads CASSLALNRETQYF. The CDR3 region has the DNA TGTGCCAGCAGCTTAGCCTTGAACAGAGAGACCCAGTACTTC.

This sequence joins TRBV4-1 and TRBJ2-6; possible D gene TRBD2, 5 bases. Germline V gene lookup returns CDR1 MGHRA and CDR2 YSYEKL. This CDR3 is built from 17 residues. The V end lost 0 bases, the J end lost 2 bases, and 11 bases lay between the germline ends. The DNA of the CDR3 is TGCGCCAGCAGCCAAGATTCGTCGAGGGCTGGGGCCAACGTCCTGACTTTC. It translates to CASSQDSSRAGANVLTF.

The chain employs TRBV4-1 and TRBJ2-1; a weak D match, TRBD1 (6 bases). This CDR3 contains 16 residues. V lost 4 bases, J lost 10 bases, and 23 bases lay in between. Germline CDR1 and CDR2: MGHRA and YSYEKL. In DNA form, the CDR3 reads TGCGCCAGCAGCCCCTGGGGGCGATCGGCTTCGGGGGAGCAGTTCTTC. This gives the protein CASSPWGRSASGEQFF.

J is TRBJ2-3 and V is TRBV7-6, with TRBD2 matching over 9 bases. The CDR3 is 16 residues long. V was pared by 0 bases and J by 4 bases, with 5 bases of the junction left unmatched. Germline CDR1 and CDR2: SGHVS and FNYEAQ. Here the CDR3 DNA reads TGTGCCAGCAGCTTAGCTAGCGGGAGTGGTGCAGATACGCAGTATTTT. Protein: CASSLASGSGADTQYF.

The CDR3 reads CATSMGVNEKLFF. CDR3 coding DNA: TGTGCCACCAGCATGGGAGTTAATGAAAAACTGTTTTTT. This chain joins TRBV15 and TRBJ1-4, with D uncertain. V lost 4 bases to trimming and J lost 4 bases, with 7 bases between them. Germline assignment: CDR1 LNHNV and CDR2 YYDKDF (reference sequence). The CDR3 contains 13 residues.

This chain connects TRBV5-1 to TRBJ2-1; 16 nucleotides agree with TRBD2. Trimming took 4 bases from V and 8 from J; bases not matched to a gene: 6. The germline V gene encodes CDR1 SGHRS and CDR2 YFSETQ. This CDR3 is built from 16 residues. The DNA for the CDR3 is TGCGCCAGCAGCCCAGGGACTAGCGGGAGGGGCGATGAGCAGTTCTTC. Amino acid sequence: CASSPGTSGRGDEQFF.

This chain joins TRBV2 and TRBJ1-1, with D possibly matching TRBD1 (6 bases). Trimming removed 6 bases at V and 5 bases at J, with 10 bases between. CDR3 length equals 12 residues. Germline-derived CDR1 and CDR2 are SNHLY and FYNNEI. CDR3 in DNA: TGTGCCAGCAGGATAAGGGGGACTGAAGCTTTCTTT. Protein sequence: CASRIRGTEAFF.

The chain joins TRBV12-5 to TRBJ1-5, with a weak D call TRBD1 (5 bases). The CDR3 runs to 15 residues. CDR1 and CDR2 from the germline V gene are LGHNT and FRNRAP. V lost 0 bases and J lost 7, with 13 bases in between. The CDR3 DNA is TGTGCTAGTGGTTTGGTACGGAGGGGAGGACAGCCCCAGCATTTT. It encodes CASGLVRRGGQPQHF.

The rearrangement joins TRBV18 to TRBJ2-3; the D is unclear. V was pared by 2 bases and J by 2 bases, with 20 bases between. CDR1 is KGHSH and CDR2 is LQKENI in the germline V gene. The CDR3 extends over 18 amino acids. Here the CDR3 DNA reads TGTGCCAGCTCACCAAAAGCAAGAGACCACAGTTTCACAGATACGCAGTATTTT. Protein product: CASSPKARDHSFTDTQYF.

The rearrangement links TRBV6-1 to TRBJ2-5; TRBD1 matches at 9 bases. The tail of the sequence fits TRBJ2-7 better, so the J call may be wrong. This CDR3 comprises 14 residues. Germline V gives CDR1 MNHNS, CDR2 SASEGT. CDR3 DNA: TGTGCCAGCAGTGAAACAGGGGGCGGTTACGAGCAGTACTTC. This gives the protein CASSETGGGYEQYF.

The chain combines TRBV28 with TRBJ1-1, with 8 bases that match TRBD1. The V segment lost 6 bases and the J segment 8 bases; nucleotides outside the gene matches: 11. CDR3 length equals 14 residues. Germline CDR1 MDHEN, CDR2 SYDVKM. CDR3 bases: TGTGCCAGCAGACTCAGGGGGCGTAATCGGGAAGCTTTCTTT. Translated: CASRLRGRNREAFF.

The chain combines TRBV4-3 with TRBJ2-1, with 11 bases aligning to TRBD2. V shed 0 bases, J shed 12 bases, and the junction held 19 bases outside the gene matches. Germline V gene data show CDR1 as LGHNA and CDR2 as YSLEER. The CDR3 extends over 19 amino acids. Written as DNA, the CDR3 is TGCGCCAGCAGCCAAGATTACATAAGTGCTAGCGGGAGGCCTATGGGGCAGTTCTTC. It specifies CASSQDYISASGRPMGQFF.

The chain combines TRBV4-3 with TRBJ1-3; D is unclear. Between the trimmed V and J ends, which lost 4 bases and 4 bases, there was a span of 14 bases. Germline V CDR1 and CDR2: LGHNA, YSLEER. CDR3 length: 15 amino acids. CDR3 in amino acids: CASSPHRGSGNTIYF. The CDR3, as DNA: TGCGCCAGCAGCCCTCACAGAGGGTCCGGAAACACCATATATTTT.

The chain couples TRBV10-2 to TRBJ2-3, with a weak D call TRBD1 (6 bases). The CDR3 covers 14 residues. Germline CDR1 is WSHSY and CDR2 is SAAADI. V dropped 6 bases and J dropped 2 bases, with 12 bases sitting between them. CDR3 loop: CASRQGLDTDTQYF. The CDR3 DNA reads as TGCGCCAGCAGACAGGGTCTTGACACAGATACGCAGTATTTT.

This clone has just a few counts. V usage is TRBV27 and J usage is TRBJ1-5; 8 bases line up with TRBD1. The V segment lost 8 bases and the J segment 4 bases; nucleotides outside the gene matches: 4. Looked up from germline, CDR1 is MNHEY and CDR2 is SMNVEV (reference sequence). The CDR3 is 13 amino acids. The CDR3 DNA reads as TGTGCCAGCGGCGGACAGGGAAATCAGCCCCAGCATTTT. It codes for CASGGQGNQPQHF.

This chain links TRBV7-6 with TRBJ2-2, with 8 bases matching TRBD2. Trimming cost V 1 base and J 5 bases; bases outside gene matches: 3. Looked up from germline, CDR1 is SGHVS and CDR2 is FNYEAQ. There are 15 residues in the CDR3. CDR3 amino acids: CASSLDGRGTGELFF. The CDR3 bases are TGTGCCAGCAGCTTAGACGGGAGGGGGACCGGGGAGCTGTTTTTT.